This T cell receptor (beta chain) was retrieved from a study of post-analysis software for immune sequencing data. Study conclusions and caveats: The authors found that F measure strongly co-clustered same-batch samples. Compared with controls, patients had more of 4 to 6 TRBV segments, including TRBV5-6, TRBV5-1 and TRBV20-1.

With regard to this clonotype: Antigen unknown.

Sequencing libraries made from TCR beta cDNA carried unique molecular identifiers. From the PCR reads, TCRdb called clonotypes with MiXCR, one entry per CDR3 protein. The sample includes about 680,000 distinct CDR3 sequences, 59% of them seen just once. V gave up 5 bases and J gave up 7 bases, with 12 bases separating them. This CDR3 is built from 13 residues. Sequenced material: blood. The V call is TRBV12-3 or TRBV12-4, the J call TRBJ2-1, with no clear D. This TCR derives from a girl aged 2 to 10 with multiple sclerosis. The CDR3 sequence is CASSATHRNEQFF. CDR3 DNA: TGTGCCAGCAGTGCCACCCACCGGAATGAGCAGTTCTTC.